This T cell receptor (beta chain) originates from a study of T cells after yellow fever vaccination. Study background: Libraries from low-cell-number fractions were prepared with the SMART-Seq v4 Ultra Low Input RNA kit.

This clonotype was seen more than once but under ten times. Its antigen remains unidentified. V lost 5 bases to trimming and J lost 7 bases, with 8 bases between them. CDR3 size: 12 residues. Germline-derived CDR1 and CDR2 are SGHTA and FQGNSA. General observations from the study: Booster samples showed a return of most primary-vaccination clones (almost 97% CD4, about 88% CD8).

TCRdb re-called the 5' RACE reads through MiXCR, storing one row per CDR3 protein. Among 510,000 or so distinct CDR3 sequences listed, about 19% were seen once. The receptor was derived from a man younger than 40 who received the YFV17D yellow fever vaccine. This chain connects TRBV7-2 to TRBJ2-2; D unclear. The sample in question was PBMCs, obtained 15 days after the yellow fever booster vaccination. This CDR3 reads CASSPRLGELFF. CDR3 sequence (DNA): TGTGCCAGCAGCCCCCGGCTCGGGGAGCTGTTTTTT.